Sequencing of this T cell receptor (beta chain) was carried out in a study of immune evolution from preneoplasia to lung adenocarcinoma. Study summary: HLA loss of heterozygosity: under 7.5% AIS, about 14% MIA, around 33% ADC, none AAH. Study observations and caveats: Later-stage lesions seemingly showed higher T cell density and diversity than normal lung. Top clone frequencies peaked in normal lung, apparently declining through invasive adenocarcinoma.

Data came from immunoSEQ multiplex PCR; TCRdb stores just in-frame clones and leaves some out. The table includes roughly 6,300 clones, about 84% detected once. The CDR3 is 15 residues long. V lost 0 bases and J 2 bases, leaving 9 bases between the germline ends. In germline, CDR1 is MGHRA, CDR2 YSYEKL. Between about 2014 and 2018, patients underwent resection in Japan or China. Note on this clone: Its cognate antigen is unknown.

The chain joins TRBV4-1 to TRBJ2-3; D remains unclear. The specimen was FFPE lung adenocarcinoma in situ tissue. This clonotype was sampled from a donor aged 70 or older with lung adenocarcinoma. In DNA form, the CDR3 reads TGCGCCAGCAGCCAAGAAGTGACATACACAGATACGCAGTATTTT. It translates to CASSQEVTYTDTQYF.